This TCR beta chain comes out of a study of blood T cells in healthy people across ages. The V gene's germline CDR1 is SNHLY and CDR2 FYNNEI. Losses at the gene ends were 5 bases for V and 11 bases for J; bases not matched to a gene: 15. This CDR3 is 15 amino acids long. Worth noting for this clonotype: The antigen remains undetermined.

Study-level results: Relative to aged donors, long-lived donors carried more naive CD4+ cells and displayed higher diversity.

The donors, healthy Caucasians from Russia, were aged about 6 to 100. Per-sample PBMC isolation yielded at least 6.5 million cells. A second PCR, run for roughly 7 to 11 cycles, used a sample-barcoded 5' primer plus a J-beta primer mix. TCRdb re-analysed the 5' RACE reads in MiXCR, keeping a single row per CDR3 protein. The sample carries approximately 2,000,000 distinct CDR3 sequences, about two fifths recorded once. J is TRBJ2-5 and V is TRBV2; 9 nucleotides line up with TRBD1. The sequence was collected from a human donor in good health. The sample comprised blood. CDR3 nucleotides: TGTGCCAGCAGTACTCACCGGGACAGGGTGGTTGAGCAGTACTTC. It codes for CASSTHRDRVVEQYF.